The subject of this entry is one T cell receptor beta chain. No antigen is known for it. The time point here: week 35, safety follow-up. The study gave 300 ug of mutant IDH1 20-mer peptide per vaccine dose, with topical imiquimod. Eight vaccinations reached patients in weeks 1, 3, 5, 7, 11, 15, 19 and 23. The length of the CDR3 is 12 residues. The ends were cut back, 6 bases at V and 5 bases at J, with 10 bases in the middle. The germline CDR1 and CDR2 sequences are SNHLY and FYNNEI. TCRdb keeps only in-frame clones here, not all; method: immunoSEQ multiplex PCR. The profile shows about 74,000 clones, more than 75% of them singletons. This sample was included in a study of a mutant IDH1 vaccine in newly diagnosed glioma. Study summary: Standard pretreatment was either radiotherapy, temozolomide, or, for most, radiochemotherapy with temozolomide.

The clonotype comes from a young man with glioma. Sample: PBMCs, taken from a glioma patient whose treatment included an IDH1 peptide vaccine. The chain joins TRBV2 to TRBJ2-5; possibly TRBD2 for D (6 bases). The CDR3 region has the DNA TGTGCCAGCAGGGAGGACTATGAGACCCAGTACTTC. Its translation: CASREDYETQYF.